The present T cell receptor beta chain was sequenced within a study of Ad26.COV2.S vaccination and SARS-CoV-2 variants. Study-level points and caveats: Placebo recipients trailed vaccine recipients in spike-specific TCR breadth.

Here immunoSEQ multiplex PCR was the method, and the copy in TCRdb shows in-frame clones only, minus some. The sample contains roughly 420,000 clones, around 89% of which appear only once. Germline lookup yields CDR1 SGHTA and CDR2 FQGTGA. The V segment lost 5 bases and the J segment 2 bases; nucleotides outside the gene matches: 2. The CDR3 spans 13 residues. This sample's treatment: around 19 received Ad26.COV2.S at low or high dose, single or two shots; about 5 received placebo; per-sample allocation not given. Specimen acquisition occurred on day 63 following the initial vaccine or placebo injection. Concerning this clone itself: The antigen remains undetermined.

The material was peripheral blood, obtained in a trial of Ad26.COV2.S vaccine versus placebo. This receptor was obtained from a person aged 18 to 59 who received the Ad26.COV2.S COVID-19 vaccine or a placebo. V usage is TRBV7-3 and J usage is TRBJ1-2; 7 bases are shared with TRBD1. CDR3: CASSAGQNYGYTF. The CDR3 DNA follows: TGTGCCAGCAGCGCGGGACAGAACTATGGCTACACCTTC. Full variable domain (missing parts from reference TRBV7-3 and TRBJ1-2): GAGVSQTPSNKVTEKGKYVELRCDPISGHTALYWYRQSLGQGPEFLIYFQGTGAADDSGLPNDRFFAVRPEGSVSTLKIQRTERGDSAVYLCASSAGQNYGYTFGSGTRLTVV.